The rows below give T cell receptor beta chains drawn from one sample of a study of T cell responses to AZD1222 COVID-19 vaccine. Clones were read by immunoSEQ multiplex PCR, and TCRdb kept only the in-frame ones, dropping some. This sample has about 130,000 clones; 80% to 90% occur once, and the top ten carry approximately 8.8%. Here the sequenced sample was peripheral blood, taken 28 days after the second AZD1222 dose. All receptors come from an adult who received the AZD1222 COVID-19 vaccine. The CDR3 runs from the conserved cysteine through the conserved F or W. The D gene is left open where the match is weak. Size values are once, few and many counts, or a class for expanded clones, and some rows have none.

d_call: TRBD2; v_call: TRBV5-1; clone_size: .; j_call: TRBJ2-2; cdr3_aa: CASSLDTGTSRTGELFF; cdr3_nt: TGCGCCAGCAGCTTGGACACCGGGACTAGTAGGACCGGGGAGCTGTTTTTT
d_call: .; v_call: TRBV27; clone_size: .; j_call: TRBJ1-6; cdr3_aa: CASSKLRGTYYNSPLHF; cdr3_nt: TGTGCCAGCAGTAAACTCAGGGGCACCTACTATAATTCACCCCTCCACTTT
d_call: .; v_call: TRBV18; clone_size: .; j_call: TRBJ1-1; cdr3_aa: CASSPLTRRAEAFF; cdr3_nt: TGTGCCAGCTCACCCTTAACCCGGCGCGCTGAAGCTTTCTTT
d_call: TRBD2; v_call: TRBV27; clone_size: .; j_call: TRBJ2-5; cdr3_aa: CASGLRPALAGGQETQYF; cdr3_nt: TGTGCCAGCGGGCTTAGGCCCGCCCTAGCGGGAGGTCAAGAGACCCAGTACTTC
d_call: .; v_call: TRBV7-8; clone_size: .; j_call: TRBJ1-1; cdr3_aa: CASSPRDINTEAFF; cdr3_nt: TGTGCCAGCAGCCCCCGGGACATAAACACTGAAGCTTTCTTT
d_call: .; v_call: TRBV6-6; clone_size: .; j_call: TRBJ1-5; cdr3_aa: CASSPTTGGGNQPQHF; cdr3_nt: TGTGCCAGCAGTCCAACTACAGGAGGCGGTAATCAGCCCCAGCATTTT
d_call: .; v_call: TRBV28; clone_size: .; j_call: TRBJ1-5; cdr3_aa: CASSGGLNQPQHF; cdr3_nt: TGTGCCAGCAGTGGGGGTCTGAATCAGCCCCAGCATTTT
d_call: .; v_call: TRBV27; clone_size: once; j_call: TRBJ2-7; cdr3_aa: CASSSGGLRRQYF; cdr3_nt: TGTGCCAGCAGTTCTGGGGGTTTGCGACGACAGTACTTC
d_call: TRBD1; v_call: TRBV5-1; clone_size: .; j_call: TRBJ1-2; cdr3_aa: CASSKGQGAPYGDGYTF; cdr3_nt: TGCGCCAGCAGCAAGGGACAGGGGGCGCCGTACGGGGATGGCTACACCTTC
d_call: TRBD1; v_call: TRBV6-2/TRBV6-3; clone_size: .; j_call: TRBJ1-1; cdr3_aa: CASSGDRNTEAFF; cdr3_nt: TGTGCCAGCAGCGGGGACAGGAACACTGAAGCTTTCTTT
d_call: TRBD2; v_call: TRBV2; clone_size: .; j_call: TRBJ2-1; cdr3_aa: CASSVAGVGFF; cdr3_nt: TGTGCCAGCAGCGTAGCGGGAGTGGGGTTCTTC
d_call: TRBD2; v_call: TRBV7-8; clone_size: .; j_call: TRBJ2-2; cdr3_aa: CASSLRRQWRGASEVGGELFF; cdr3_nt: TGTGCCAGCAGCTTACGCCGACAATGGCGGGGGGCGAGCGAAGTGGGCGGGGAGCTGTTTTTT
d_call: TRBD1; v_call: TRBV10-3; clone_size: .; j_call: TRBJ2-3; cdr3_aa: CAIDRGQGRIDTQYF; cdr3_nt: TGTGCCATCGACCGGGGACAGGGCAGGATAGATACGCAGTATTTT
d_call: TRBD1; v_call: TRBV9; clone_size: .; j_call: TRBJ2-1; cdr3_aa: CASSVDPGQGYNEQFF; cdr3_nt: TGTGCCAGCAGCGTAGACCCGGGACAGGGGTACAATGAGCAGTTCTTC
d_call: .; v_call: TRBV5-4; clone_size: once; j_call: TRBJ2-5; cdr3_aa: CASSPLGWADQETQYF; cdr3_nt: TGTGCCAGCAGCCCTCTCGGATGGGCGGACCAAGAGACCCAGTACTTC
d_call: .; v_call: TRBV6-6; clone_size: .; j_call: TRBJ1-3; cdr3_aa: CASSYSRALSGNTIYF; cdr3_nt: TGTGCCAGCAGTTACTCCAGGGCCCTCTCTGGAAACACCATATATTTT
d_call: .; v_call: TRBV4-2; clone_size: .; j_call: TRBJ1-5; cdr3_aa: CASSQVSERRGGRPQHF; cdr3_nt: TGTGCCAGCAGCCAAGTATCAGAGAGGAGAGGCGGTAGGCCCCAGCATTTT
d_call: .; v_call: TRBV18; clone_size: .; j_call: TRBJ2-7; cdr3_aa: CASSPTSTGSYEQYF; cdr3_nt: TGTGCCAGCTCACCAACCTCGACTGGCTCCTACGAGCAGTACTTC
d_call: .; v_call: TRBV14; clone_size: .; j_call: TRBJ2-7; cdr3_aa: CASSLDNSYEQYF; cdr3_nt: TGTGCCAGCAGCCTGGACAACTCCTACGAGCAGTACTTC
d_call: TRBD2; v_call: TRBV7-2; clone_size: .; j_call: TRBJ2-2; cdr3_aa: CASSPLAGGRYGELFF; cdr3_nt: TGTGCCAGCAGCCCCCTAGCGGGGGGGCGGTACGGGGAGCTGTTTTTT
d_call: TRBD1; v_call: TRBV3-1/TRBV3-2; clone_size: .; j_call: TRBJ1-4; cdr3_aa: CASSSGTDNEKLFF; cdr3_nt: TGTGCCAGCAGTTCAGGGACAGATAATGAAAAACTGTTTTTT
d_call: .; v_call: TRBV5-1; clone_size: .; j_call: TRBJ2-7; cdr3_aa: CASSLGGSKTYEQYF; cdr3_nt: TGCGCCAGCAGCTTAGGGGGGAGCAAAACCTACGAGCAGTACTTC
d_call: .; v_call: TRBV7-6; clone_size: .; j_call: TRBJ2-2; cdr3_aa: CASSPEITSNTGELFF; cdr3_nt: TGTGCCAGCAGCCCCGAGATAACCTCGAACACCGGGGAGCTGTTTTTT
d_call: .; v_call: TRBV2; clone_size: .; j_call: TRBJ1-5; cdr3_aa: CASSDLSGNQPQHF; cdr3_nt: TGTGCCAGCAGTGACCTGTCAGGCAATCAGCCCCAGCATTTT
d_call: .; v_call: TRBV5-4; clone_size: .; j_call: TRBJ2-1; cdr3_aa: CASRLGGTAYNEQFF; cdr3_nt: TGTGCCAGCAGGCTGGGGGGGACAGCCTACAATGAGCAGTTCTTC
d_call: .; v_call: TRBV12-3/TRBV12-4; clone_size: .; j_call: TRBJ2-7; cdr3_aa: CASSALASEQYF; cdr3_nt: TGTGCCAGCAGTGCTCTAGCGTCTGAGCAGTACTTC